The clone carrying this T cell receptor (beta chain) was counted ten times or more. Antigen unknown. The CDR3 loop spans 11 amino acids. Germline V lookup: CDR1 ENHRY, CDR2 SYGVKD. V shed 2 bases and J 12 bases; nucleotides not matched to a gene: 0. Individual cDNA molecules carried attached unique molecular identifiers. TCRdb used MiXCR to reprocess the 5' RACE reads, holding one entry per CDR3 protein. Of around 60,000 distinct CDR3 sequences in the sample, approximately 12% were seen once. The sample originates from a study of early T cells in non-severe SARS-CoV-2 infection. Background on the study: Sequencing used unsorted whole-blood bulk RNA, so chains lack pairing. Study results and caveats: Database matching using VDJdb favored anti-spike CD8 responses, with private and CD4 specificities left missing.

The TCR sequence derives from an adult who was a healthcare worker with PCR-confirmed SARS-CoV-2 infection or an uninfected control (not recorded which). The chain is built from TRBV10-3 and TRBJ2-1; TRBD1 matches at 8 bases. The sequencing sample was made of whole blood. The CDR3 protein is CAISEDRGQFF. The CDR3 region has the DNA TGTGCCATCAGTGAGGACAGGGGGCAGTTCTTC.